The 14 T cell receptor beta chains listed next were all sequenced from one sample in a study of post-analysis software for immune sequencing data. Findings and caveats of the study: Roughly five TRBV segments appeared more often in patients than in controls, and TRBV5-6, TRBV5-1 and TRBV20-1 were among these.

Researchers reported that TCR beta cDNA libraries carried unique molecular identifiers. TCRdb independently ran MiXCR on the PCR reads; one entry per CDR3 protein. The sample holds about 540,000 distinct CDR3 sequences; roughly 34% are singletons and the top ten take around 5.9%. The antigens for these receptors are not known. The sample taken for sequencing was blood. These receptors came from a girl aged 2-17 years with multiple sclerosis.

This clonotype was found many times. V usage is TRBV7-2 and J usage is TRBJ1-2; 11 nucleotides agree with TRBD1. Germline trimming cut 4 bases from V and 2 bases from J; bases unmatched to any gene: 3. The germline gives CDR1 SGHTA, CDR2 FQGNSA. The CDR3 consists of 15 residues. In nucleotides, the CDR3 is TGTGCCAGCAGCTCAGGACAGGGGGCCAACTATGGCTACACCTTC. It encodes CASSSGQGANYGYTF.

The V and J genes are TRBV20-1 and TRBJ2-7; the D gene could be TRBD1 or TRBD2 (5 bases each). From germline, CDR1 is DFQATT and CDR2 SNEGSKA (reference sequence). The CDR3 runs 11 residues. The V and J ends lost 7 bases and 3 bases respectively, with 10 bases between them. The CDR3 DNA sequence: TGCAGTGGAGAGGGGAGCTACGAGCAGTACTTC. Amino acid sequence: CSGEGSYEQYF.

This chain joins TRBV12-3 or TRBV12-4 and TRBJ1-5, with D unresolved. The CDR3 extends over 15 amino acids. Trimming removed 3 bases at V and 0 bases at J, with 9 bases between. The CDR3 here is CASSFMRNSNQPQHF. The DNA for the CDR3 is TGTGCCAGCAGTTTTATGAGGAATAGCAATCAGCCCCAGCATTTT.

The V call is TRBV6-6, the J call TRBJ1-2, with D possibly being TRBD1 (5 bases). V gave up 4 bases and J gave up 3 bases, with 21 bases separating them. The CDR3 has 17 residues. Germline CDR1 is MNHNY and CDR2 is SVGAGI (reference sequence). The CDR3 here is CASSSYRDFMEDYGYTF. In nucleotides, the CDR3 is TGTGCCAGCAGTTCTTACCGGGACTTCATGGAGGACTATGGCTACACCTTC.

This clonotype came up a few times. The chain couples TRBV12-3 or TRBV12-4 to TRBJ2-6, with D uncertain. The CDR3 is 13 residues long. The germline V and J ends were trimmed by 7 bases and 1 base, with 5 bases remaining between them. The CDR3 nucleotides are TGTGCCAGCACCTCATCTGGGGCCAACGTCCTGACTTTC. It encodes CASTSSGANVLTF.

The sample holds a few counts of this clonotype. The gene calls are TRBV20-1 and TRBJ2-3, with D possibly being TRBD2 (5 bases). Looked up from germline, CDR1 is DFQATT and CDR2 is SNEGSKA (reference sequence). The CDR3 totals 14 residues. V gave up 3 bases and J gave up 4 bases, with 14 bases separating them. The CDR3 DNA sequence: TGCAGTGCTAGTGCCGGGGTTGCGCCAGATACGCAGTATTTT. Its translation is CSASAGVAPDTQYF.

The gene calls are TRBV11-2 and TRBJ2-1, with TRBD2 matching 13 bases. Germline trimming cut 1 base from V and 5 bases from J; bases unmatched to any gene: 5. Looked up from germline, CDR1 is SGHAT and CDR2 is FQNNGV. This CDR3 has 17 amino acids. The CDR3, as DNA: TGTGCCAGCAGCTTAGCCACTAGCGGGGGGGCCCACAATGAGCAGTTCTTC. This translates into CASSLATSGGAHNEQFF.

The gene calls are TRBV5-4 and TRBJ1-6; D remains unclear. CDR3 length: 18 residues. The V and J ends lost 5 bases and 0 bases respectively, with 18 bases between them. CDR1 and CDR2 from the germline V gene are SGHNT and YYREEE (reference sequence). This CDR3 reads CASRGGTARSSYNSPLHF. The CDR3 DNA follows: TGTGCCAGCAGAGGAGGCACCGCCAGGAGCTCCTATAATTCACCCCTCCACTTT. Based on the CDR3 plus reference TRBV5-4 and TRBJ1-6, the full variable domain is ETGVTQSPTHLIKTRGQQVTLRCSSQSGHNTVSWYQQALGQGPQFIFQYYREEENGRGNFPPRFSGLQFPNYSSELNVNALELDDSALYLCASRGGTARSSYNSPLHFGNGTRLTVT.

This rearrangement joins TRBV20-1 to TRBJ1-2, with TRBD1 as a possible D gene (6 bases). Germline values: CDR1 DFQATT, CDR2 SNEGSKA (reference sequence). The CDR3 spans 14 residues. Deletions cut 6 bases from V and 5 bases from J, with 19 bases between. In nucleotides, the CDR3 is TGCAGTGCATTAGATTCGGGGGGCAGATATGGCTACACCTTC. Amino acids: CSALDSGGRYGYTF.

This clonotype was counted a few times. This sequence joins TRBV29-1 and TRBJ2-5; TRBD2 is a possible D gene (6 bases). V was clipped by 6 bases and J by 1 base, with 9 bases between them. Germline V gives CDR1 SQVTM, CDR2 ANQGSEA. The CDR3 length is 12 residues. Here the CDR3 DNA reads TGCAGCGTGGCGGGATCCCAAGAGACCCAGTACTTC. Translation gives CSVAGSQETQYF.

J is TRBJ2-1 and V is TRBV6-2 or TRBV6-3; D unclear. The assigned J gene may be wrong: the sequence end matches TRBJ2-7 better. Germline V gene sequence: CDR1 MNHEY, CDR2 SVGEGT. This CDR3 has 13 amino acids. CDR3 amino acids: CASSYSTYNEQYF. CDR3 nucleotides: TGTGCCAGCAGTTACTCGACCTACAATGAGCAGTACTTC.

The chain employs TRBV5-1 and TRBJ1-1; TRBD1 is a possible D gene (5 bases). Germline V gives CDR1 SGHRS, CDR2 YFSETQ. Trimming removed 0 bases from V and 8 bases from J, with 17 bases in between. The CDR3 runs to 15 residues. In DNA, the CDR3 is TGCGCCAGCAGCTTGGTCGTAGGGGAGGGGAGCGAAGCTTTCTTT. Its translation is CASSLVVGEGSEAFF. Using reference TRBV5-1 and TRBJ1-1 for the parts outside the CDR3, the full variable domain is KAGVTQTPRYLIKTRGQQVTLSCSPISGHRSVSWYQQTPGQGLQFLFEYFSETQRNKGNFPGRFSGRQFSNSRSEMNVSTLELGDSALYLCASSLVVGEGSEAFFGQGTRLTVV.

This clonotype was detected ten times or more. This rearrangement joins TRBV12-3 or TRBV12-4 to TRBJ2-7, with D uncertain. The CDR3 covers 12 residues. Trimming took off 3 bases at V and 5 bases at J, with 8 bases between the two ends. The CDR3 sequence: CASSLQFHEQYF. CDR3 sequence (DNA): TGTGCCAGCAGTTTGCAGTTCCACGAGCAGTACTTC.

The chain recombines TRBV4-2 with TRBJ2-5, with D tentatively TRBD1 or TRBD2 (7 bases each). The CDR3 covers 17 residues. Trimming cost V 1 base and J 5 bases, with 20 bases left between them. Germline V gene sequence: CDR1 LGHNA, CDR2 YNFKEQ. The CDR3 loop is CASSQGISGGGEETQYF. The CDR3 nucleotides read TGTGCCAGCAGCCAAGGCATCTCAGGGGGGGGCGAGGAGACCCAGTACTTC.